A selection of T cell receptor beta chains follows, all from one sample in a study of CD8 T cells in ankylosing spondylitis. In TCRdb, the 5' RACE reads were re-called with MiXCR into one record per CDR3 protein. Of around 150,000 distinct CDR3 sequences listed, around a third are singletons. The sequenced sample consisted of synovial fluid, either unsorted or a sorted T cell fraction (not recorded which). These receptor sequences come from a male donor with ankylosing spondylitis. The CDR3 runs from the conserved cysteine through the conserved F or W. The order of the fields is CDR3 length, J gene, clone size, V gene, D gene, CDR3 protein, CDR3 DNA. A D gene is named only where the DNA matches it firmly. Size tells how often a clone was seen (once, few, many) or the class of an expanded clone, and some rows leave it out.

14 | TRBJ1-3 | . | TRBV5-1 | . | CASSDGGAGNTIYF | TGCGCCAGCAGCGACGGAGGAGCCGGAAACACCATATATTTT
14 | TRBJ1-1 | many | TRBV20-1 | TRBD1 | CSARQQGPNTEAFF | TGCAGTGCTAGACAACAGGGGCCGAACACTGAAGCTTTCTTT
17 | TRBJ2-7 | . | TRBV2 | TRBD2 | CASSERPLGTSGYEQYF | TGTGCCAGCAGTGAAAGGCCCCTCGGGACTAGCGGCTACGAGCAGTACTTC
12 | TRBJ1-2 | few | TRBV3-1 | . | CASSQTKNGYTF | TGTGCCAGCAGCCAAACGAAGAATGGCTACACCTTC
15 | TRBJ2-1 | few | TRBV20-1 | TRBD2 | CSAALALAGGNEQFF | TGCAGTGCTGCTTTAGCACTAGCGGGGGGGAATGAGCAGTTCTTC
14 | TRBJ1-3 | few | TRBV19 | . | CASSGDSSGNTIYF | TGTGCCAGTAGTGGCGACAGCTCTGGAAACACCATATATTTT
15 | TRBJ1-4 | . | TRBV18 | . | CASSPPVEKGEKLFF | TGTGCCAGCTCGCCCCCGGTTGAGAAGGGTGAAAAACTGTTTTTT
14 | TRBJ2-1 | few | TRBV5-1 | . | CASDGGGGYNEQFF | TGCGCCAGCGATGGGGGAGGGGGCTACAATGAGCAGTTCTTC
13 | TRBJ1-2 | . | TRBV12-3/TRBV12-4 | TRBD1 | CASRSTGETGYTF | TGTGCCAGCCGATCAACAGGGGAAACTGGCTACACCTTC
15 | TRBJ2-1 | few | TRBV7-2 | TRBD2 | CASSFRTSSYNEQFF | TGTGCCAGCAGCTTCAGGACTAGTTCGTACAATGAGCAGTTCTTC
15 | TRBJ1-4 | . | TRBV6-1 | . | CASLDSRSANEKLFF | TGTGCCAGCCTGGACTCGCGGTCCGCTAATGAAAAACTGTTTTTT
15 | TRBJ2-4 | . | TRBV6-1 | . | CASSELGGSKNIQYF | TGTGCCAGCAGTGAACTTGGAGGGTCCAAAAACATTCAGTACTTC
15 | TRBJ1-2 | once | TRBV27 | . | CASSPHRTENYGYTF | TGTGCCAGCAGTCCCCATCGGACGGAAAACTATGGCTACACCTTC
14 | TRBJ2-7 | . | TRBV6-5 | TRBD1 | CASSYTRTGYEQYF | TGTGCCAGCAGTTACACCCGGACAGGCTACGAGCAGTACTTC
15 | TRBJ2-1 | few | TRBV18 | . | CASSPRGGDQWEQFF | TGTGCCAGCTCACCCCGGGGCGGCGATCAGTGGGAGCAGTTCTTC
15 | TRBJ1-5 | . | TRBV4-1 | . | CASSQGERLGEPQHF | TGCGCCAGCAGCCAAGGGGAGCGTCTCGGGGAGCCCCAGCATTTT
13 | TRBJ1-1 | few | TRBV10-2 | . | CASSEQGSTEAFF | TGCGCCAGCAGTGAGCAGGGGAGCACTGAAGCTTTCTTT
15 | TRBJ2-1 | many | TRBV28 | . | CASSDRDSHYNEQFF | TGTGCCAGCAGTGACCGGGACTCCCACTACAATGAGCAGTTCTTC
15 | TRBJ2-5 | . | TRBV20-1 | TRBD2 | CSAGRLAGSEETQYF | TGCAGTGCTGGGAGACTAGCGGGCTCGGAAGAGACCCAGTACTTC
16 | TRBJ2-5 | . | TRBV5-4 | TRBD1 | CASSLQDRGLQETQYF | TGTGCCAGCAGCTTACAAGACAGGGGACTTCAAGAGACCCAGTACTTC
15 | TRBJ1-5 | . | TRBV20-1 | . | CSARGGTEGNQPQHF | TGCAGTGCTAGAGGTGGGACGGAGGGCAATCAGCCCCAGCATTTT
14 | TRBJ2-7 | . | TRBV10-3 | TRBD1 | CAISGDRDLNEQYF | TGTGCCATCAGCGGAGACAGGGACCTTAACGAGCAGTACTTC
14 | TRBJ2-5 | few | TRBV3-1 | . | CASSPGTRQETQYF | TGTGCCAGCAGCCCGGGGACACGCCAAGAGACCCAGTACTTC
11 | TRBJ2-7 | . | TRBV20-1 | TRBD1 | CSAFGQDEQYF | TGCAGTGCTTTCGGACAGGACGAGCAGTACTTC
14 | TRBJ2-1 | . | TRBV6-5 | TRBD2 | CASSYSRLAGEQFF | TGTGCCAGCAGTTACTCGAGACTAGCCGGAGAGCAGTTCTTC
14 | TRBJ2-7 | . | TRBV6-2/TRBV6-3 | TRBD1 | CASSPDRALYEQYF | TGTGCCAGCAGCCCTGACAGGGCCCTCTACGAGCAGTACTTC
16 | TRBJ2-7 | medium-sized | TRBV5-1 | TRBD1 | CASSLEAGQGIGEQYF | TGCGCCAGCAGCTTGGAGGCGGGACAGGGTATCGGCGAGCAGTACTTC
15 | TRBJ1-6 | few | TRBV28 | TRBD1 | CASRPRDRGNSPLHF | TGTGCCAGCAGGCCCAGGGACAGGGGGAATTCACCCCTCCACTTT
17 | TRBJ2-1 | . | TRBV7-2 | . | CASSFRSSVLSYNEQFF | TGTGCCAGCAGCTTTCGCTCTAGCGTCCTCTCCTACAATGAGCAGTTCTTC
14 | TRBJ1-1 | few | TRBV28 | . | CASSFSQGKLGLAF | TGTGCCAGCAGTTTCTCCCAGGGGAAATTGGGACTGGCGTTT
13 | TRBJ1-2 | few | TRBV7-9 | . | CASSLSGFYGYTF | TGTGCCAGCAGCTTAAGCGGGTTCTATGGCTACACCTTC
14 | TRBJ2-3 | few | TRBV20-1 | TRBD2 | CSAHRDYYTDTQYF | TGCAGTGCACACCGGGACTATTACACAGATACGCAGTATTTT
13 | TRBJ1-2 | . | TRBV2 | . | CASRQGANYGYTF | TGTGCCAGCAGACAGGGTGCTAACTATGGCTACACCTTC
14 | TRBJ2-3 | few | TRBV30 | . | CAWSVRVPPDTQYF | TGTGCCTGGAGTGTACGCGTCCCCCCAGATACGCAGTATTTT
14 | TRBJ2-3 | few | TRBV18 | TRBD2 | CASSRLAGVDTQYF | TGTGCCAGCTCGCGACTAGCGGGAGTAGATACGCAGTATTTT
12 | TRBJ1-1 | few | TRBV6-2/TRBV6-3 | . | CASSYGGATPFF | TGTGCCAGCAGTTACGGGGGGGCAACCCCTTTCTTT
13 | TRBJ1-4 | many | TRBV20-1 | . | CSARKTTNEKLFF | TGCAGTGCTAGGAAGACAACTAATGAAAAACTGTTTTTT
13 | TRBJ2-3 | few | TRBV18 | . | CASSPFSADTQYF | TGTGCCAGCTCACCATTCTCAGCAGATACGCAGTATTTT
14 | TRBJ2-1 | . | TRBV5-6 | . | CASRQTGTDPRQFF | TGTGCCAGCAGACAGACAGGAACCGACCCTCGTCAGTTCTTC
14 | TRBJ2-5 | . | TRBV5-1 | . | CASSATGAQETQYF | TGCGCCAGCAGTGCGACTGGGGCCCAAGAGACCCAGTACTTC
14 | TRBJ1-6 | few | TRBV6-2/TRBV6-3 | . | CASTAVTYNSPLHF | TGTGCCAGCACGGCGGTCACCTATAATTCACCCCTCCACTTT
14 | TRBJ1-1 | . | TRBV20-1 | . | CSASLPGTNTEAFF | TGCAGTGCTAGTCTTCCGGGAACGAACACTGAAGCTTTCTTT
15 | TRBJ2-3 | many | TRBV5-1 | TRBD2 | CASSLVAGEGDTQYF | TGCGCCAGCAGCCTAGTAGCGGGAGAGGGGGATACGCAGTATTTT
16 | TRBJ2-1 | . | TRBV20-1 | TRBD2 | CSARDGSGRAGHEQFF | TGCAGTGCTAGAGATGGTAGCGGGAGGGCCGGTCATGAGCAGTTCTTC
13 | TRBJ2-5 | . | TRBV20-1 | . | CSARDPGRKTQYF | TGCAGTGCCCGCGACCCAGGGAGAAAGACCCAGTACTTC
15 | TRBJ1-5 | once | TRBV12-3/TRBV12-4 | . | CASSLGWGGNQPQHF | TGTGCCAGCAGTCTGGGGTGGGGAGGCAATCAGCCCCAGCATTTT
14 | TRBJ1-5 | many | TRBV7-2 | TRBD1 | CASSSTGGGQPQHF | TGTGCCAGCAGCTCGACAGGGGGCGGTCAGCCCCAGCATTTT
14 | TRBJ2-3 | medium-sized | TRBV10-3 | TRBD2 | CAIRQFSGEDTQYF | TGTGCCATCAGGCAATTTAGCGGGGAGGATACGCAGTATTTT
15 | TRBJ2-1 | many | TRBV5-4 | . | CASSTSGGAYNEQFF | TGTGCCAGCAGCACTTCAGGGGGGGCTTACAATGAGCAGTTCTTC
13 | TRBJ2-7 | few | TRBV12-3/TRBV12-4 | . | CASSLWTGYEQYF | TGTGCCAGCAGTTTGTGGACGGGCTACGAGCAGTACTTC
16 | TRBJ2-1 | many | TRBV7-2 | TRBD2 | CASSSQAGVSYNEQFF | TGTGCCAGCAGCTCCCAAGCGGGGGTCTCCTACAATGAGCAGTTCTTC
11 | TRBJ2-5 | . | TRBV5-5 | . | CASSYMQSQYF | TGTGCCAGCAGCTACATGCAATCCCAGTACTTC
14 | TRBJ2-5 | . | TRBV11-3 | . | CASSSNSEGGTQYF | TGTGCCAGCAGCTCTAACAGCGAGGGGGGAACCCAGTACTTC
16 | TRBJ2-4 | few | TRBV4-3 | TRBD1 | CASSHDRGAAKNIQYF | TGCGCCAGCAGCCACGACAGGGGCGCGGCCAAAAACATTCAGTACTTC
14 | TRBJ2-7 | few | TRBV24-1 | . | CATSDSIPPYEQYF | TGTGCCACCAGTGACTCTATCCCCCCCTACGAGCAGTACTTC
15 | TRBJ1-1 | many | TRBV5-1 | TRBD1 | CASSLVDRGVTEAFF | TGCGCCAGCAGCTTGGTGGACAGGGGAGTCACTGAAGCTTTCTTT
14 | TRBJ1-2 | . | TRBV27 | . | CASSLGPTIYGYTF | TGTGCCAGCAGTTTGGGCCCAACCATCTATGGCTACACCTTC
14 | TRBJ2-1 | few | TRBV5-1 | . | CASSRGGGKNEQFF | TGCGCCAGCAGCCGAGGTGGGGGGAAGAATGAGCAGTTCTTC
11 | TRBJ2-7 | many | TRBV29-1 | . | CSVSLGAEQYF | TGCAGCGTTTCATTAGGGGCCGAGCAGTACTTC